One sample yielded the 20 T cell receptor beta chains listed below, sequenced in a study of blood T cell repertoires in COVID-19 (dated by TCRdb to about 2020). Library generation was performed with the immunoSEQ multiplex PCR assay. TCRdb limited this immuneACCESS table to in-frame rearrangements with V and J called. A share of clones is missing; checked studies link under half to unresolved V genes, and the rest is unexplained. Counted in this sample were over 60,000 clones; roughly 82% of them appeared once. The top ten hold roughly 13% of the sample. The sequenced material came from peripheral blood. These receptors were obtained from an elderly woman with acute or convalescent COVID-19.

This clone has only a few counts. At the DNA level, this CDR3 is encoded by other sequences in the same sample as well. This chain links TRBV11-3 with TRBJ2-7; D is undetermined. Trimming shortened V by 5 bases and J by 4 bases, and 9 bases separated the two germline ends. This CDR3 is built from 12 residues. CDR1 and CDR2 (germline): SGHNT, YENEEA. This CDR3 reads CASSSTDYEQYF. CDR3 coding DNA: TGTGCCAGCAGCAGTACAGATTACGAGCAGTACTTC. The entire variable domain, with the rest obtained from reference TRBV11-3 and TRBJ2-7, is as follows: EAGVVQSPRYKIIEKKQPVAFWCNPISGHNTLYWYLQNLGQGPELLIRYENEEAVDDSQLPKDRFSAERLKGVDSTLKIQPAELGDSAVYLCASSSTDYEQYFGPGTRLTVT.

CDR3 in amino acids: CASSARFSNQPQHF. The CDR3 DNA is TGTGCCAGTAGTGCCAGGTTCTCCAATCAGCCCCAGCATTTT. V and J are TRBV19 and TRBJ1-5; D not certain. The CDR3 has 14 amino acids. The germline V gene encodes CDR1 LNHDA and CDR2 SQIVND (reference sequence). Trimming shortened V by 5 bases and J by 3 bases, and 11 bases separated the two germline ends.

The J gene is TRBJ2-1, the V gene TRBV9; 10 bases match TRBD2. CDR1 is SGDLS and CDR2 is YYNGEE in the germline V gene. This CDR3 region has 15 residues. Trimming removed 0 bases from V and 9 bases from J; junction bases left unmatched: 6. CDR3 sequence: CASSVGLAGELEQFF. The CDR3 DNA reads as TGTGCCAGCAGCGTAGGGCTAGCGGGAGAGCTTGAGCAGTTCTTC.

In this sample, this clone turned up a few times. The chain links TRBV11-2 to TRBJ1-5, with D maybe TRBD1 (5 bases). V was cut by 5 bases and J by 5 bases, with 13 bases left in between. The CDR3 totals 14 residues. The germline V gene encodes CDR1 SGHAT and CDR2 FQNNGV. The DNA for the CDR3 is TGTGCCAGCAGCCTGGACACCTCTTATCAGCCCCAGCATTTT. This encodes CASSLDTSYQPQHF.

V usage is TRBV28 and J usage is TRBJ1-3, with no clear D. The CDR3 totals 17 residues. From germline, CDR1 is MDHEN and CDR2 SYDVKM. The ends were cut back, 5 bases at V and 0 bases at J, with 17 bases in the middle. This CDR3 is CASSAGMPLYSGNTIYF. For the CDR3, the DNA is TGTGCCAGCAGTGCCGGGATGCCTCTTTACTCTGGAAACACCATATATTTT. Looking up the rest from reference TRBV28 and TRBJ1-3 gives the full variable domain: DVKVTQSSRYLVKRTGEKVFLECVQDMDHENMFWYRQDPGLGLRLIYFSYDVKMKEKGDIPEGYSVSREKKERFSLILESASTNQTSMYLCASSAGMPLYSGNTIYFGEGSWLTVV.

The V gene is TRBV11-3, the J gene TRBJ2-1, with 7 bases aligning to TRBD2. The CDR3 runs to 19 residues. Germline V gene lookup returns CDR1 SGHNT and CDR2 YENEEA. V lost 3 bases to trimming and J lost 8 bases; unmatched junction nucleotides: 22. The CDR3: CASSFTLRPGASGLDEQFF. CDR3 sequence (DNA): TGTGCCAGCAGCTTCACCTTGCGTCCCGGGGCTAGCGGTTTGGATGAGCAGTTCTTC. Filled out from reference TRBV11-3 and TRBJ2-1, the complete variable domain reads EAGVVQSPRYKIIEKKQPVAFWCNPISGHNTLYWYLQNLGQGPELLIRYENEEAVDDSQLPKDRFSAERLKGVDSTLKIQPAELGDSAVYLCASSFTLRPGASGLDEQFFGPGTRLTVL.

The rearrangement uses TRBV4-2 and TRBJ2-3, with 8 bases fitting TRBD2. This CDR3 has 15 amino acids. CDR1 and CDR2 (germline): LGHNA, YNFKEQ. V lost 4 bases and J lost 4; bases outside the gene matches: 7. The CDR3 is CASSPGTSFADTQYF. The CDR3 nucleotides read TGTGCCAGCAGCCCCGGGACTAGTTTCGCAGATACGCAGTATTTT.

This clone came up once. The rearrangement links TRBV5-4 to TRBJ2-2, with TRBD1 identical over 9 bases. J was trimmed by 7 bases and V by 4 bases; bases with no gene match: 8. The CDR3 is made up of 15 amino acids. Germline V CDR1 and CDR2: SGHNT, YYREEE (reference sequence). The DNA for the CDR3 is TGTGCCAGCAGCCCGGGACAGGGAGGGATCGGGGAGCTGTTTTTT. Encoded protein: CASSPGQGGIGELFF.

This clone occurred a few times. The chain links TRBV7-8 to TRBJ1-5; 8 nucleotides align to TRBD1. J lost 0 bases, V lost 8 bases, and 3 bases had no gene match. This CDR3 is 14 amino acids long. Germline values: CDR1 SGHVS, CDR2 FQNEAQ. Written as DNA, the CDR3 is TGTGCCAGCTCACAGGGGGGTAGCAATCAGCCCCAGCATTTT. It translates to CASSQGGSNQPQHF.

The J gene is TRBJ1-6, the V gene TRBV10-2; 8 nucleotides line up with TRBD1. The V and J ends lost 0 bases and 7 bases, in that order; junction bases with no gene match: 2. Germline CDR1 WSHSY, CDR2 SAAADI. This CDR3 contains 15 residues. CDR3 residues: CASSESDRGNSPLHF. DNA for the CDR3: TGCGCCAGCAGTGAGTCCGACAGGGGAAATTCACCCCTCCACTTT.

The gene calls are TRBV5-6 and TRBJ2-5; 9 bases match TRBD2. V was clipped by 0 bases and J by 4 bases; unmatched bases: 4. Germline V gene data show CDR1 as SGHDT and CDR2 as YYEEEE. The CDR3 contains 15 residues. DNA for the CDR3: TGTGCCAGCAGCTTGGGCGGGAGGGCCTTAGAGACCCAGTACTTC. Translation gives CASSLGGRALETQYF. Using reference TRBV5-6 and TRBJ2-5 for the parts outside the CDR3, the full variable domain is DAGVTQSPTHLIKTRGQQVTLRCSPKSGHDTVSWYQQALGQGPQFIFQYYEEEERQRGNFPDRFSGHQFPNYSSELNVNALLLGDSALYLCASSLGGRALETQYFGPGTRLLVL.

The rearrangement joins TRBV19 to TRBJ1-3; D gene unclear. V lost 3 bases and J 2 bases, leaving 14 bases between the germline ends. The germline V gene encodes CDR1 LNHDA and CDR2 SQIVND (reference sequence). The CDR3 sequence is 16 residues long. CDR3 loop: CASSIAPGETGNTIYF. CDR3 DNA: TGTGCCAGTAGTATTGCTCCCGGGGAAACTGGAAACACCATATATTTT.

The J gene is TRBJ2-3, the V gene TRBV4-1; the match to TRBD2 covers 9 bases. Germline-derived CDR1 and CDR2 are MGHRA and YSYEKL. Trimming at V came to 1 base and at J to 0 bases, leaving 5 bases not matched to a gene. The CDR3 spans 17 residues. The CDR3 protein is CASSQVGSGRSTDTQYF. DNA for the CDR3: TGCGCCAGCAGCCAAGTGGGTAGCGGGAGAAGCACAGATACGCAGTATTTT.

V is TRBV9 and J is TRBJ2-5; TRBD2 aligns across 14 bases. Germline trimming cut 6 bases from V and 5 bases from J; bases unmatched to any gene: 9. The CDR3 has 16 amino acids. The germline V gene has CDR1 SGDLS and CDR2 YYNGEE. The CDR3 region has the DNA TGTGCCAGCAACGTGGGGACTAGCGGGAGCTGGGAGACCCAGTACTTC. Its protein product is CASNVGTSGSWETQYF. The full variable domain, in which reference TRBV9 and TRBJ2-5 provide the parts outside the CDR3, is DSGVTQTPKHLITATGQRVTLRCSPRSGDLSVYWYQQSLDQGLQFLIQYYNGEERAKGNILERFSAQQFPDLHSELNLSSLELGDSALYFCASNVGTSGSWETQYFGPGTRLLVL.

The J gene is TRBJ2-1, the V gene TRBV19; 8 bases fit TRBD2. The V and J ends lost 4 bases and 0 bases, in that order; junction bases with no gene match: 2. This CDR3 has 15 amino acids. Germline CDR1 and CDR2: LNHDA and SQIVND (reference sequence). The chain's CDR3 is CASSKSGSSYNEQFF. CDR3 in DNA: TGTGCCAGTAGTAAAAGCGGGAGCTCCTACAATGAGCAGTTCTTC.

J is TRBJ2-4 and V is TRBV19, with 7 positions matching TRBD1. The CDR3 runs to 16 residues. Germline lookup yields CDR1 LNHDA and CDR2 SQIVND (reference sequence). V gave up 6 bases and J gave up 6 bases; unmatched junction bases: 14. The CDR3 DNA reads TGTGCCAGTAGCGGCAGGGGGATTGGAGGATTAAACATTCAGTACTTC. Its protein is CASSGRGIGGLNIQYF.

The V call is TRBV9, the J call TRBJ2-2; no clear D gene. The germline V gene has CDR1 SGDLS and CDR2 YYNGEE. The CDR3 sequence is 13 residues long. The V end was cut by 0 bases, the J end by 5 bases, with 5 bases between. The CDR3 nucleotides read TGTGCCAGCAGCGTAGCTCTTACCGGGGAGCTGTTTTTT. It codes for CASSVALTGELFF.

This rearrangement joins TRBV15 to TRBJ1-2; 10 nucleotides agree with TRBD1. Germline CDR1 is LNHNV and CDR2 is YYDKDF (reference sequence). The J segment lost 7 bases and the V segment lost 0 bases, leaving 8 bases of the junction unmatched. This CDR3 is 16 amino acids long. CDR3: CATSREGFDRGPGYTF. The CDR3 DNA is TGTGCCACCAGCAGAGAGGGCTTTGACAGGGGGCCTGGCTACACCTTC.

The rearrangement links TRBV7-2 to TRBJ2-1, with D possibly being TRBD2 (5 bases). Germline CDR1 SGHTA, CDR2 FQGNSA. The CDR3 extends over 17 amino acids. V lost 1 base to trimming and J lost 9 bases, with 22 bases between them. CDR3 amino acids: CASSLEGALGMWGEQFF. The DNA of the CDR3 is TGTGCCAGCAGCTTAGAAGGTGCACTAGGGATGTGGGGTGAGCAGTTCTTC.

The chain uses TRBV6-4 and TRBJ1-5; D gene uncertain. Germline V lookup: CDR1 MRHNA, CDR2 SNTAGT. V was pared by 3 bases and J by 5 bases, with 8 bases between. The CDR3 spans 13 residues. The CDR3 loop reads CASSEHTDQPQHF. CDR3 DNA sequence: TGTGCCAGCAGTGAGCACACCGATCAGCCCCAGCATTTT.